These 31 T cell receptor beta chains came from one sample sequenced in a study of T cells after yellow fever vaccination (dated by TCRdb to about 2019). To prepare the library, 5' RACE was applied. The run used an Illumina HiSeq 2500. The public reads were run again by TCRdb, first through fastp at Q25 and then through MiXCR, and only productive beta chains were kept. Every entry covers one CDR3 protein and lists the most common genes and DNA from its rows. Here the sample has some 670,000 distinct CDR3 sequences; more than 9% occur a single time. The ten largest make up about 15% of the sample. In light of the paper, this sample's treatment or condition label describes: live attenuated yellow fever vaccine strain. The sequenced sample was PBMCs, obtained on the day of the yellow fever booster vaccination. All receptors derive from a man in his thirties or forties who received the YFV17D yellow fever vaccine.

The V gene is TRBV20-1, the J gene TRBJ2-3; possibly TRBD2 for D (5 bases). V lost 2 bases and J lost 6, with 15 bases in between. This CDR3 is 14 amino acids long. Germline CDR1 reads DFQATT; CDR2 reads SNEGSKA (reference sequence). The CDR3 here is CSARRLRAADTQYF. CDR3 in DNA: TGCAGTGCTAGACGGCTTAGAGCGGCCGATACGCAGTATTTT.

The chain couples TRBV20-1 to TRBJ2-1; TRBD2 matches 11 bases. The CDR3 has 14 residues. With 1 base clipped from V and 6 bases from J, the junction kept 2 bases outside the gene matches. Germline V gene sequence: CDR1 DFQATT, CDR2 SNEGSKA (reference sequence). CDR3 protein: CSARGTSGRNEQFF. CDR3 DNA sequence: TGCAGTGCTAGAGGGACTAGCGGGCGCAATGAGCAGTTCTTC.

This clonotype was seen more than once but under ten times. The CDR3 region is CASGPTGTSGRDEQFF. The CDR3 bases are TGCGCCAGCGGACCAACCGGGACTAGCGGGAGAGATGAGCAGTTCTTC. V gene TRBV4-1 combines with J gene TRBJ2-1; 14 bases map to TRBD2. Per the germline V gene, CDR1 is MGHRA and CDR2 is YSYEKL. The V segment lost 8 bases and the J segment 8 bases; nucleotides outside the gene matches: 11. CDR3 length: 16 residues.

This rearrangement joins TRBV20-1 to TRBJ2-1, with TRBD2 matching 8 bases. The CDR3 extends over 14 amino acids. The junction had 9 bases not matched to a gene; V was cut back by 5 bases and J by 6 bases. Germline V lookup: CDR1 DFQATT, CDR2 SNEGSKA (reference sequence). The chain's CDR3 is CSAGQREWFNEQFF. In DNA, the CDR3 is TGCAGTGCTGGTCAGCGGGAGTGGTTCAATGAGCAGTTCTTC.

This sequence joins TRBV30 and TRBJ2-1, with D uncertain. The CDR3 is 11 amino acids. CDR1 and CDR2 from the germline V gene are GTSNPN and SVGIG (reference sequence). The V and J ends lost 2 bases and 10 bases respectively, with 9 bases between them. In nucleotides, the CDR3 is TGTGCCTGGAGTAATAGCTACGAGCAGTTCTTC. This encodes CAWSNSYEQFF. Together with reference TRBV30 and TRBJ2-1, the CDR3 gives the full variable domain: SQTIHQWPATLVQPVGSPLSLECTVEGTSNPNLYWYRQAAGRGLQLLFYSVGIGQISSEVPQNLSASRPQDRQFILSSKKLLLSDSGFYLCAWSNSYEQFFGPGTRLTVL.

V and J are TRBV20-1 and TRBJ2-7; D ambiguous. V dropped 1 base and J dropped 6 bases, with 10 bases sitting between them. CDR3 size: 12 residues. Germline V CDR1 and CDR2: DFQATT, SNEGSKA (reference sequence). CDR3 loop: CSARAGIGEQYF. Here the CDR3 DNA reads TGCAGTGCTAGAGCTGGCATCGGCGAGCAGTACTTC.

V is TRBV12-3 or TRBV12-4 and J is TRBJ2-5, with D perhaps TRBD2 (5 bases). Trimming removed 3 bases at V and 4 bases at J, with 18 bases between. The CDR3 covers 16 residues. CDR3 region: CASSFWASREGETQYF. The DNA for the CDR3 is TGTGCCAGCAGTTTCTGGGCCTCGAGGGAAGGAGAGACCCAGTACTTC.

V and J are TRBV6-5 and TRBJ2-5; unclear D gene. The germline V gene encodes CDR1 MNHEY and CDR2 SVGAGI. The CDR3 is 13 residues long. Deletions cut 4 bases from V and 2 bases from J, with 8 bases between. In DNA form, the CDR3 reads TGTGCCAGCAGTTTTACTATTCAAGAGACCCAGTACTTC. It encodes CASSFTIQETQYF.

The chain is built from TRBV4-3 and TRBJ2-1; no clear D gene. The CDR3 is made up of 13 amino acids. Between the trimmed V and J ends, which lost 1 base and 6 bases, there was a span of 7 bases. The germline V gene has CDR1 LGHNA and CDR2 YSLEER. CDR3: CASSQVTGNEQFF. The CDR3 nucleotides are TGCGCCAGCAGCCAAGTAACTGGCAATGAGCAGTTCTTC.

This chain connects TRBV7-2 to TRBJ2-1, with 8 bases lining up with TRBD1. The CDR3 has 15 residues. Trimming at V came to 5 bases and at J to 3 bases, leaving 6 bases not matched to a gene. Germline V lookup: CDR1 SGHTA, CDR2 FQGNSA. CDR3: CASSLTQGGYNEQFF. CDR3 DNA: TGTGCCAGCAGCCTAACACAGGGGGGCTACAATGAGCAGTTCTTC.

The V and J genes are TRBV7-2 and TRBJ2-3; the D gene is possibly TRBD2 (5 bases). Germline V lookup: CDR1 SGHTA, CDR2 FQGNSA. V was pared by 3 bases and J by 0 bases, with 16 bases between. The CDR3 covers 17 residues. The CDR3 DNA reads as TGTGCCAGCAGCTTCCCTGGACTGCGGGCGAGCACAGATACGCAGTATTTT. Translating it yields CASSFPGLRASTDTQYF.

The CDR3 region has the DNA TGTGCCAGCAGCTACGGGGACAGGGGCTCCTACGAGCAGTACTTC. Its translation is CASSYGDRGSYEQYF. The chain links TRBV28 to TRBJ2-7, with TRBD1 matching 10 bases. J lost 0 bases, V lost 6 bases, and 5 bases had no gene match. The CDR3 is 15 amino acids. Germline CDR1 MDHEN, CDR2 SYDVKM.

This rearrangement joins TRBV7-2 to TRBJ2-1, with D perhaps matching TRBD1 (6 bases). V was trimmed by 0 bases and J by 4 bases, leaving 19 bases between them. The CDR3 loop spans 18 amino acids. Per the germline V gene, CDR1 is SGHTA and CDR2 is FQGNSA. The CDR3 loop reads CASSLALVGDIRYNEQFF. CDR3 coding DNA: TGTGCCAGCAGCTTAGCCTTGGTTGGGGACATACGATACAATGAGCAGTTCTTC.

This clonotype is a singleton in its sample. J is TRBJ1-6 and V is TRBV20-1, with D tentatively TRBD1 (5 bases). CDR3 size: 15 residues. V was clipped by 6 bases and J by 4 bases, with 16 bases between them. Per germline, CDR1 DFQATT and CDR2 SNEGSKA (reference sequence). CDR3 in amino acids: CSARKDSYYNSPLHF. CDR3 nucleotides: TGCAGTGCCAGAAAAGACAGTTATTATAATTCACCCCTCCACTTT.

CDR3 bases: TGTGCCAGCAGTTTATCGGTCCCGAACATTAAATCCTACGAGCAGTACTTC. Encoded protein: CASSLSVPNIKSYEQYF. The genes are TRBV27 and TRBJ2-7; D unresolved. Germline CDR1 MNHEY, CDR2 SMNVEV (reference sequence). The CDR3 has 17 residues. V lost 0 bases and J lost 1, with 16 bases in between.

This clonotype was seen more than once but under ten times. The CDR3, as DNA: TGTGCCAGCAGCCAAGATAAAAGGCACAACTACGAGCAGTACTTC. This encodes CASSQDKRHNYEQYF. The chain joins TRBV4-2 to TRBJ2-7; D is undetermined. Germline lookup yields CDR1 LGHNA and CDR2 YNFKEQ. Trimming removed 0 bases at V and 3 bases at J, with 12 bases between. The CDR3 has 15 amino acids.

The chain employs TRBV7-9 and TRBJ2-2; no firm D call. Trimming shortened V by 4 bases and J by 4 bases, and 7 bases separated the two germline ends. CDR1 SEHNR and CDR2 FQNEAQ come from the germline V gene (reference sequence). The CDR3 sequence is 13 residues long. CDR3 amino acids: CASSYMGTGELFF. CDR3 DNA: TGTGCCAGCAGCTACATGGGCACCGGGGAGCTGTTTTTT.

The J gene is TRBJ1-4, the V gene TRBV7-6, with D perhaps matching TRBD1 (5 bases). CDR3 length: 17 amino acids. Trimming removed 4 bases from V and 7 bases from J, with 22 bases in between. Germline assignment: CDR1 SGHVS and CDR2 FNYEAQ. The DNA of the CDR3 is TGTGCCAGCAGCTCCAGGAGAGGCAGGGTGGGCGGTGAAAAACTGTTTTTT. This encodes CASSSRRGRVGGEKLFF.

The J gene is TRBJ2-1, the V gene TRBV21-1; the table's D call TRBD1 went unverified against the DNA. TRBV21-1 corresponds to a pseudogene. The CDR3 is made up of 15 amino acids. This CDR3 is CASSATPGDYNEQFF. The CDR3 bases are TGTGCCAGCAGCGCGACGCCAGGGGACTACAATGAGCAGTTCTTC.

V and J are TRBV20-1 and TRBJ2-7; 9 bases fit TRBD2. Trimming cost V 6 bases and J 7 bases; bases outside gene matches: 13. This CDR3 comprises 14 residues. The germline V gene encodes CDR1 DFQATT and CDR2 SNEGSKA (reference sequence). CDR3: CSANDLAGVAEQYF. Here the CDR3 DNA reads TGCAGTGCGAACGACTTAGCGGGAGTAGCTGAGCAGTACTTC.

The rearrangement joins TRBV20-1 to TRBJ2-7, with 13 bases that match TRBD2. CDR3 length equals 14 residues. The junction had 7 bases not matched to a gene; V was cut back by 6 bases and J by 5 bases. CDR1 DFQATT and CDR2 SNEGSKA come from the germline V gene (reference sequence). The CDR3 loop is CSATGLAGPHEQYF. The CDR3 nucleotides read TGCAGTGCCACGGGACTAGCGGGACCCCACGAGCAGTACTTC.

The V call is TRBV6-2 or TRBV6-3, the J call TRBJ1-5; possible D gene TRBD1, 5 bases. This CDR3 has 15 amino acids. Trimming removed 2 bases from V and 1 base from J, with 9 bases in between. CDR1 MNHEY and CDR2 SVGEGT come from the germline V gene. CDR3 sequence: CASSYRGTSNQPQHF. CDR3 DNA sequence: TGTGCCAGCAGTTACAGGGGCACAAGCAATCAGCCCCAGCATTTT.

As for this clonotype: A junction boundary mismatches the germline segment, possibly from a read error. V and J are TRBV11-1 and TRBJ2-1, with D perhaps matching TRBD2 (5 bases). The CDR3 covers 18 residues. The germline V gene has CDR1 SGHAT and CDR2 FQDESV (reference sequence). CDR3: CASSLATHPGISYDEQFF. The CDR3 DNA reads TGTGCCAGCAGCTTAGCAACCCACCCCGGGATATCCTACGATGAGCAGTTCTTC. Using reference TRBV11-1 and TRBJ2-1 for the parts outside the CDR3, the full variable domain is EAEVAQSPRYKITEKSQAVAFWCDPISGHATLYWYRQILGQGPELLVQFQDESVVDDSQLPKDRFSAERLKGVDSTLKIQPAELGDSAMYLCASSLATHPGISYDEQFFGPGTRLTVL.

A few counts support this clonotype. This sequence joins TRBV9 and TRBJ1-5, with a weak D call TRBD1 (5 bases). V lost 1 base, J lost 7 bases, and 15 bases lay in between. CDR1 and CDR2 from the germline V gene are SGDLS and YYNGEE. The CDR3 loop spans 15 amino acids. This chain's CDR3 is CASSVYAGPGQPQHF. The CDR3 DNA follows: TGTGCCAGCAGCGTATATGCGGGACCGGGGCAGCCCCAGCATTTT.

This clonotype turned up a few times. The chain carries TRBV28 and TRBJ1-5; D not certain. This CDR3 is 15 amino acids long. Germline loops: CDR1 MDHEN, CDR2 SYDVKM. Trimming cost V 2 bases and J 3 bases, with 11 bases left between them. CDR3 in amino acids: CASSLRQATNQPQHF. DNA for the CDR3: TGTGCCAGCAGTTTACGGCAGGCCACCAATCAGCCCCAGCATTTT.

This clonotype showed up just a few times. This rearrangement joins TRBV12-3 or TRBV12-4 to TRBJ2-2, with D possibly called TRBD1 or TRBD2 (5 bases each). The CDR3 totals 15 residues. V lost 7 bases, J lost 0 bases, and 12 bases lay in between. CDR3 in DNA: TGTGCCAGCACGGGGCTTACCACGAACACCGGGGAGCTGTTTTTT. Its translation is CASTGLTTNTGELFF.

The sample holds a few counts of this clonotype. The chain uses TRBV18 and TRBJ2-2; either TRBD1 or TRBD2 may supply D (6 bases each). This CDR3 has 17 residues. Per germline, CDR1 KGHSH and CDR2 LQKENI. Trimming shortened V by 0 bases and J by 4 bases, and 15 bases separated the two germline ends. The CDR3, as DNA: TGTGCCAGCTCACCACCGTTGGGGGGCCAGGTCACCGGGGAGCTGTTTTTT. Protein: CASSPPLGGQVTGELFF.

This chain uses TRBV5-1 with TRBJ2-1; 9 positions agree with TRBD1. The germline V gene encodes CDR1 SGHRS and CDR2 YFSETQ. V gave up 5 bases and J gave up 4 bases; unmatched junction bases: 4. There are 14 residues in the CDR3. CDR3 DNA sequence: TGCGCCAGCAGACGGGACAGGGTTTACAATGAGCAGTTCTTC. Protein sequence: CASRRDRVYNEQFF.

The chain has TRBV14 and TRBJ1-2; no clear D. Trimming left V 1 base short and J 7 bases short, with 10 bases between. Germline V lookup: CDR1 SGHDN, CDR2 FVKESK. The CDR3 runs 13 residues. The CDR3 loop reads CASSQVLSGGYTF. CDR3 sequence (DNA): TGTGCCAGCAGCCAAGTGCTAAGCGGTGGCTACACCTTC. Full variable domain (missing parts from reference TRBV14 and TRBJ1-2): EAGVTQFPSHSVIEKGQTVTLRCDPISGHDNLYWYRRVMGKEIKFLLHFVKESKQDESGMPNNRFLAERTGGTYSTLKVQPAELEDSGVYFCASSQVLSGGYTFGSGTRLTVV.

This clonotype was observed a few times. This chain uses TRBV27 with TRBJ2-3; no clear D. The germline V gene has CDR1 MNHEY and CDR2 SMNVEV (reference sequence). Trimming took 2 bases from V and 4 from J, leaving 13 bases between them. This CDR3 has 15 residues. CDR3 DNA: TGTGCCAGCAGTTTAGGAGTGGGATTCTCAGATACGCAGTATTTT. Its protein product is CASSLGVGFSDTQYF.

This clonotype occurred a few times. The rearrangement uses TRBV18 and TRBJ2-7; D is possibly TRBD1 (6 bases). In germline, CDR1 is KGHSH, CDR2 LQKENI. The CDR3 spans 14 residues. Between the trimmed V and J ends, which lost 3 bases and 2 bases, there was a span of 11 bases. As DNA, the CDR3 is TGTGCCAGCTCACCTACGACAGGAACCTACGAGCAGTACTTC. Its protein product is CASSPTTGTYEQYF.